What follows describes a single T cell receptor (beta chain). In Cohort 3, a recovered donor had either two negative PCRs, clearance, or symptom resolution. CDR1 is SGDLS and CDR2 is YYNGEE in the germline V gene. Trimming cost V 0 bases and J 8 bases, with 8 bases left between them. The CDR3 has 13 residues. This entry comes from a study of blood T cell repertoires in COVID-19. Study details: Samples taken during acute and convalescent COVID-19 were collected in the United States, Italy and Spain.

The data were produced by immunoSEQ multiplex PCR, yet TCRdb's version contains in-frame clones alone and is incomplete. There are about 180,000 clones in the sample; about 85% occur only once, and 6.2% lies in the top ten. This sequence was found in a man aged 35-49 years who had recovered from COVID-19. V gene TRBV9 combines with J gene TRBJ1-4; D remains ambiguous. Sequenced input: PBMCs or T cells enriched from blood (not recorded which). CDR3 loop: CASSVDPGEKLFF. The CDR3 nucleotides are TGTGCCAGCAGCGTAGATCCAGGCGAAAAACTGTTTTTT.